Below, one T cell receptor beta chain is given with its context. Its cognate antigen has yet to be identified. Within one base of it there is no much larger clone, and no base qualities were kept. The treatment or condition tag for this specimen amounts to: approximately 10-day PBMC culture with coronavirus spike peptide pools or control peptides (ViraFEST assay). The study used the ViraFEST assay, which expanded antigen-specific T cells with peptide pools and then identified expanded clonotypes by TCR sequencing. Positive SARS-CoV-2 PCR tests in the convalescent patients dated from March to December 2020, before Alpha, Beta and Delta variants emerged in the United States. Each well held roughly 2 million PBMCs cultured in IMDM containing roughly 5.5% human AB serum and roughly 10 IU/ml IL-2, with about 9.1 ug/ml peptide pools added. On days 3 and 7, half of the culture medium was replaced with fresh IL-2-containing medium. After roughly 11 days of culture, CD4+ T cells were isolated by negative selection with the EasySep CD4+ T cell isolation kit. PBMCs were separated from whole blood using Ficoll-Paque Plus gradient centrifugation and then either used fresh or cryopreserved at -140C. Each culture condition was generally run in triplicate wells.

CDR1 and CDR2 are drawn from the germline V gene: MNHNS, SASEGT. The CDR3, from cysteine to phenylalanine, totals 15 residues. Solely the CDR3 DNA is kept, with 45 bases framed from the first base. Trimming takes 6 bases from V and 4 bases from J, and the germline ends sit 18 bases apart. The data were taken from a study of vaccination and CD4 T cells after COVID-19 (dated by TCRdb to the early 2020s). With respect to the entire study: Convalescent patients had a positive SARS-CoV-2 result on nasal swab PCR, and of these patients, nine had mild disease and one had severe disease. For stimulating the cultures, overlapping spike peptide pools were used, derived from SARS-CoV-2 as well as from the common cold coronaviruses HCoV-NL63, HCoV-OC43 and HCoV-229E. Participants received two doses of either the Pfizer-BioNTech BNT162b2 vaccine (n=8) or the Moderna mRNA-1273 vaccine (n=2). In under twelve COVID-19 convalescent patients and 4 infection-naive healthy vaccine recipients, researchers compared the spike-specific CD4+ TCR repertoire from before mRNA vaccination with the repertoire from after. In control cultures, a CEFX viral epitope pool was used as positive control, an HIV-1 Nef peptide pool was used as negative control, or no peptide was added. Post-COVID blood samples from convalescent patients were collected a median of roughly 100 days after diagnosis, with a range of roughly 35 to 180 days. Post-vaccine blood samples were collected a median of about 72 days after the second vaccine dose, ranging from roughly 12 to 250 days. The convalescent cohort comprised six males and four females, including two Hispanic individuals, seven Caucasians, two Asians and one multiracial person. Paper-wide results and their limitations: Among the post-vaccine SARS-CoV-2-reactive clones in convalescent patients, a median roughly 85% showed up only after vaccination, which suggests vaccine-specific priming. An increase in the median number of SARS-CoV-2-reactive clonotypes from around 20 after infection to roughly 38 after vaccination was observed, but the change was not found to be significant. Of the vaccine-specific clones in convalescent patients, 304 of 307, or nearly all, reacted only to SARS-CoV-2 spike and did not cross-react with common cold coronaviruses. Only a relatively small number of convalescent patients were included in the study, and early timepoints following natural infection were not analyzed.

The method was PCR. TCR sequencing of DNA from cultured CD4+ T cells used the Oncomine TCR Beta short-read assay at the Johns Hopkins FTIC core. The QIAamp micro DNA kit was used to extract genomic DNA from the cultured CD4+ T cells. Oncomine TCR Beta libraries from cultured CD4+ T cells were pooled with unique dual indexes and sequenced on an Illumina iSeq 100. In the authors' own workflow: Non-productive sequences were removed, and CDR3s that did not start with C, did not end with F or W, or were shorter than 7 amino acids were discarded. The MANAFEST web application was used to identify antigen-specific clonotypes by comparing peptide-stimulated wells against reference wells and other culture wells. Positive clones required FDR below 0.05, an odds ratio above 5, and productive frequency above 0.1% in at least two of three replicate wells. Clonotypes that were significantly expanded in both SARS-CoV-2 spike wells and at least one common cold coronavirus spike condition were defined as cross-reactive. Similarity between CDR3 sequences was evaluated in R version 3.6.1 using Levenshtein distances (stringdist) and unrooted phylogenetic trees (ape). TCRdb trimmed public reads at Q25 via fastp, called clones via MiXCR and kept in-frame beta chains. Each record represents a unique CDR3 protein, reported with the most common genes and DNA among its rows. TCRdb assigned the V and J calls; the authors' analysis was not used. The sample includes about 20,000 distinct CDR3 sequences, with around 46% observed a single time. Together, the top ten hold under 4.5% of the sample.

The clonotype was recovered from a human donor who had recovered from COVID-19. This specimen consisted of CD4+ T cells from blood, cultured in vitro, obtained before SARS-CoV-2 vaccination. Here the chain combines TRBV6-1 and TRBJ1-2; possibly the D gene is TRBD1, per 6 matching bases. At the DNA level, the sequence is TGTGCCAGCAGCTTGGACGGCAGGGGAGGCTATGGCTACACCTTC. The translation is CASSLDGRGGYGYTF.